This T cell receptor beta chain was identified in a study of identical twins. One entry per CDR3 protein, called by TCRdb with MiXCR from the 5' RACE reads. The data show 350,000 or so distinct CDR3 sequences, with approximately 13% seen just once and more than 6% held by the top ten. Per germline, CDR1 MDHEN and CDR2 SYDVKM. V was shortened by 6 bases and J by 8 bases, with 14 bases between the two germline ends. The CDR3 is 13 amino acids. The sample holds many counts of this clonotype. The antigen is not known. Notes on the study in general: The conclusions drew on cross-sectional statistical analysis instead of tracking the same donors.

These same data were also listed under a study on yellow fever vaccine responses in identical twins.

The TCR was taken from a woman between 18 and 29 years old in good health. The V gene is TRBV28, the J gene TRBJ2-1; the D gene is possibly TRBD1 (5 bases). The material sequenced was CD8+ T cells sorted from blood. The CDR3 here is CASRITGNDEQFF. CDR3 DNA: TGTGCCAGCAGGATTACAGGTAACGATGAGCAGTTCTTC.